What follows is one T cell receptor beta chain and its context. Its antigen is undetermined. Unique molecular identifiers were built into the TCRbeta library. TCRdb reprocessed the PCR reads with MiXCR, giving one entry per CDR3 protein. This sample has approximately 120,000 distinct CDR3 sequences; 8.5% to 10% occur once, and the top ten carry 20% to 30%. This sample is drawn from a study of T-cell reconstitution after alpha-beta-depleted transplantation in children. The study's findings and limits: Diversity of TCRbeta at day 60 was high in some patients, arising from surviving recipient T cells and thymic progenitors. By about two months after transplant, alpha-beta T cells reportedly arose from several hundred graft clones that had expanded. One year after transplant, T-cell counts and diversity came mostly from newly produced T cells.

The receptor was isolated from a girl under three years old who had a stem cell transplant for combined immunodeficiency, so the T cells may come from the graft donor. This specimen consisted of PBMCs, mostly from graft donor cells, obtained 180 days after TCRalphabeta/CD19-depleted stem cell transplant.

Here the CDR3 DNA reads TGCAGCGTTGAGGGGGGTCCGACTAGCGGGAGATCGGATGAGCAGTTCTTC. It encodes CSVEGGPTSGRSDEQFF. This chain connects TRBV29-1 to TRBJ2-1, with 12 bases fitting TRBD2. CDR1 and CDR2 (germline): SQVTM, ANQGSEA. V shed 3 bases and J 8 bases; nucleotides not matched to a gene: 14. The CDR3 spans 17 residues.